This T cell receptor (beta chain) was profiled in a study of blood T cell repertoires in COVID-19. Study-wide background: Sites in the United States, Italy and Spain provided acute and convalescent COVID-19 samples. PBMCs, B-cell-depleted T cells, or T cells were the source of the cDNA or gDNA that made up the material.

Germline lookup yields CDR1 MNHNS and CDR2 SASEGT. The CDR3 runs to 17 residues. V was shortened by 0 bases and J by 0 bases, with 9 bases between the two germline ends. Participants' own reports of clinical history determined their cohort assignment. Before being deemed recovered, Cohort 3 donors had two negative PCRs, clearance, or symptom resolution. Sequencing was performed with immunoSEQ multiplex PCR; in TCRdb, only in-frame clones are kept and a portion is missing. This sample has 250,000 to 300,000 clones; roughly 80% occur once, and the top ten carry roughly 3.1%. The sequenced sample was PBMCs or T cells enriched from blood (not recorded which). The gene calls are TRBV6-1 and TRBJ2-6; D not certain. The receptor was derived from a man between 45 and 60 years old who had recovered from COVID-19. CDR3 nucleotide sequence: TGTGCCAGCAGTGAAGCGGCAGGCCTCTCTGGGGCCAACGTCCTGACTTTC. Its protein is CASSEAAGLSGANVLTF.